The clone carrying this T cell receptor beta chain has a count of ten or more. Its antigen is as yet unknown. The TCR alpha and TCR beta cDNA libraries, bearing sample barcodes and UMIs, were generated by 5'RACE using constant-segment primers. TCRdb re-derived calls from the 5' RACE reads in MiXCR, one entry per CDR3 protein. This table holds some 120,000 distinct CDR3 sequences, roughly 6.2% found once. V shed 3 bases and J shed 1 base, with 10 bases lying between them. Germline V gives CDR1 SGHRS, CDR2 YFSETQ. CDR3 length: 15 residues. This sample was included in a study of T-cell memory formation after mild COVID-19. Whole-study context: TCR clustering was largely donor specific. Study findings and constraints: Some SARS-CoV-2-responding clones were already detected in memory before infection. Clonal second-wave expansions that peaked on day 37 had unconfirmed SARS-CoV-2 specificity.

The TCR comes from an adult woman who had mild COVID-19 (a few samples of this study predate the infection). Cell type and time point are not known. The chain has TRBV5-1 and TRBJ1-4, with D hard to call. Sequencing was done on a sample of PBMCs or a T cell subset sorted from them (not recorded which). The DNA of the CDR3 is TGCGCCAGCAGCTCCGGACCGCAAACTAATGAAAAACTGTTTTTT. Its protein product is CASSSGPQTNEKLFF.